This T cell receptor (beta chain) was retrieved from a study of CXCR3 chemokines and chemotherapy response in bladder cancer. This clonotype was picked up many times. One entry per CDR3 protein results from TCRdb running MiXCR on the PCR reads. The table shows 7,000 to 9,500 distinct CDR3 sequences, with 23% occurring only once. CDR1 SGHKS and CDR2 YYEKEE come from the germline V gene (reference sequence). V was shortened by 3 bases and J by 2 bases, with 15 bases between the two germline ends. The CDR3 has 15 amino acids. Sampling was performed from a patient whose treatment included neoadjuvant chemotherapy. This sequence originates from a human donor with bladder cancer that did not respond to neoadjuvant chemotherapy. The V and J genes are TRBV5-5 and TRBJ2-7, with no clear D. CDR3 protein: CASSYRTADTYEQYF. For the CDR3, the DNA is TGTGCCAGCAGCTACCGGACGGCAGATACCTACGAGCAGTACTTC.